Below, 23 T cell receptor beta chains from the same sample are listed, as sequenced in a study of OX40 agonist ivuxolimab in advanced cancers. The table came from immunoSEQ multiplex PCR; TCRdb's copy has only in-frame clones and leaves some out. This table has about 77,000 clones, 87% appearing once. Specimen: CD4+ or CD8+ T cells sorted from blood, collected in a trial of the OX40 agonist ivuxolimab. The receptors come from an adult with an advanced solid tumor such as melanoma, head and neck, liver or kidney cancer.

V is TRBV27 and J is TRBJ1-1; the match to TRBD1 covers 7 bases. Germline V CDR1 and CDR2: MNHEY, SMNVEV (reference sequence). The CDR3 runs to 14 residues. The J segment lost 3 bases and the V segment lost 5 bases, leaving 6 bases of the junction unmatched. In DNA form, the CDR3 reads TGTGCCAGCAGTACATACACAGGGGACACTGAAGCTTTCTTT. It specifies CASSTYTGDTEAFF.

The CDR3 DNA sequence: TGTGCCAGCTCACCACCGGGTTGGGCTCTAGACACCGGGGAGCTGTTTTTT. Amino acid sequence: CASSPPGWALDTGELFF. The chain combines TRBV18 with TRBJ2-2; unclear D gene. The germline V gene has CDR1 KGHSH and CDR2 LQKENI. The CDR3 runs to 17 residues. The ends were cut back, 0 bases at V and 3 bases at J, with 14 bases in the middle.

The chain is built from TRBV18 and TRBJ1-4; 12 bases align to TRBD1. The CDR3 totals 14 residues. Germline V CDR1 and CDR2: KGHSH, LQKENI. The J segment lost 8 bases and the V segment lost 3 bases, leaving 1 base of the junction unmatched. CDR3 region: CASSPGTGGEKLFF. CDR3 in DNA: TGTGCCAGCTCACCCGGGACAGGGGGCGAAAAACTGTTTTTT.

The genes are TRBV28 and TRBJ2-5, with TRBD1 matching 7 bases. The CDR3 covers 15 residues. The ends lost 9 bases at V and 2 bases at J; junction bases unmatched: 12. Germline V lookup: CDR1 MDHEN, CDR2 SYDVKM. The DNA for the CDR3 is TGTGCCAGTCTCGACTTCCGGACAGGTCAAGAGACCCAGTACTTC. Its protein product is CASLDFRTGQETQYF.

The chain is built from TRBV18 and TRBJ2-2; 7 bases are a match to TRBD1. The CDR3 extends over 15 amino acids. The trim removed 4 bases at V and 0 bases at J, leaving 2 bases unmatched. CDR1 is KGHSH and CDR2 is LQKENI in the germline V gene. The CDR3 DNA reads TGTGCCAGCTCACAGGGACAGTCGAACACCGGGGAGCTGTTTTTT. Protein product: CASSQGQSNTGELFF.

This chain uses TRBV6-1 with TRBJ2-7; 9 positions match TRBD2. V lost 5 bases, J lost 4 bases, and 6 bases stayed unmatched. Germline CDR1 and CDR2: MNHNS and SASEGT. CDR3 length: 14 residues. The CDR3 spells CASSTGTSRYEQYF. The CDR3 DNA sequence: TGTGCCAGCAGTACCGGGACTAGCAGGTACGAGCAGTACTTC.

This clone was seen once. V gene TRBV6-1 combines with J gene TRBJ2-7, with D perhaps TRBD2 (6 bases). Trimming stripped 1 base from V and 0 bases from J, with 10 bases between. From germline, CDR1 is MNHNS and CDR2 SASEGT. The CDR3 length is 15 residues. The CDR3 sequence: CASSEGFGSSYEQYF. The CDR3 DNA reads as TGTGCCAGCAGTGAAGGTTTCGGGAGCTCCTACGAGCAGTACTTC.

The rearrangement joins TRBV7-2 to TRBJ2-1; TRBD1 aligns across 9 bases. The CDR3 covers 17 residues. Germline CDR1 SGHTA, CDR2 FQGNSA. The junction had 15 bases not matched to a gene; V was cut back by 3 bases and J by 9 bases. As DNA, the CDR3 is TGTGCCAGCAGCTTCCCCCTCTTCGTGGACAGGGGAAGTGAGCAGTTCTTC. Translation gives CASSFPLFVDRGSEQFF.

The gene calls are TRBV4-1 and TRBJ1-4; tentatively, D is TRBD1 (5 bases). The CDR3 is 18 amino acids. The ends were cut back, 0 bases at V and 10 bases at J, with 24 bases in the middle. Germline loops: CDR1 MGHRA, CDR2 YSYEKL. CDR3 amino acids: CASSQDPGTGPLTGKLFF. The CDR3 DNA reads as TGCGCCAGCAGCCAAGATCCCGGTACGGGGCCCTTAACTGGAAAACTGTTTTTT.

CDR3 residues: CSVEATSSGAKNIQYF. The CDR3, as DNA: TGCAGCGTTGAGGCTACTTCTTCGGGGGCCAAAAACATTCAGTACTTC. The J gene is TRBJ2-4, the V gene TRBV29-1; tentatively, D is TRBD2 (5 bases). The CDR3 sequence is 16 residues long. Between the trimmed V and J ends, which lost 3 bases and 1 base, there was a span of 16 bases. Per germline, CDR1 SQVTM and CDR2 ANQGSEA.

The CDR3 DNA follows: TGTGCCAGTAGTATAAGAGATAGTCTGGGTTCCTACGAGCAGTACTTC. This gives the protein CASSIRDSLGSYEQYF. The chain has TRBV19 and TRBJ2-7; the D is unclear. This CDR3 is 16 amino acids long. Trimming removed 2 bases from V and 1 base from J, with 15 bases in between. From germline, CDR1 is LNHDA and CDR2 SQIVND (reference sequence).

V usage is TRBV6-6 and J usage is TRBJ1-2; weak D call: TRBD1 (6 bases). In germline, CDR1 is MNHNY, CDR2 SVGAGI (reference sequence). This CDR3 contains 13 residues. V was cut by 5 bases and J by 4 bases, with 11 bases left in between. The DNA of the CDR3 is TGTGCCAGCAGTCTAGACAGGATCTATGGCTACACCTTC. Translated: CASSLDRIYGYTF.

This chain uses TRBV6-6 with TRBJ1-3, with 9 nucleotides matching TRBD1. The CDR3 spans 15 residues. The V and J ends lost 6 bases and 4 bases, in that order; junction bases with no gene match: 7. CDR1 MNHNY and CDR2 SVGAGI come from the germline V gene (reference sequence). Here the CDR3 reads CASRLVGTGGNTIYF. The DNA of the CDR3 is TGTGCCAGCAGACTAGTCGGGACAGGGGGAAACACCATATATTTT.

V gene TRBV6-1 combines with J gene TRBJ2-5; 13 bases match TRBD2. The germline V gene encodes CDR1 MNHNS and CDR2 SASEGT. The J segment lost 7 bases and the V segment lost 6 bases, leaving 5 bases of the junction unmatched. The CDR3 spans 14 residues. The CDR3 is CASRTSGGASTQYF. CDR3 in DNA: TGTGCCAGCAGAACTAGCGGGGGGGCCTCGACCCAGTACTTC.

This chain links TRBV6-1 with TRBJ1-2, with TRBD1 identical over 7 bases. Germline V lookup: CDR1 MNHNS, CDR2 SASEGT. The V segment lost 10 bases and the J segment 8 bases; nucleotides outside the gene matches: 13. The CDR3 is made up of 13 amino acids. CDR3 in DNA: TGTGCCACCAAGCCGACAGGGAGCTACGGCTACACCTTC. Translating it yields CATKPTGSYGYTF.

J is TRBJ2-5 and V is TRBV11-2; no firm D call. The V and J ends lost 5 bases and 2 bases respectively, with 9 bases between them. Germline assignment: CDR1 SGHAT and CDR2 FQNNGV. CDR3 size: 13 residues. This CDR3 is CASSIGHQETQYF. CDR3 in DNA: TGTGCCAGCAGCATCGGGCATCAAGAGACCCAGTACTTC.

V and J are TRBV18 and TRBJ1-5; D unclear. In germline, CDR1 is KGHSH, CDR2 LQKENI. The CDR3 contains 14 residues. V was shortened by 5 bases and J by 5 bases, with 13 bases between the two germline ends. CDR3 nucleotides: TGTGCCAGCTCATTACAGTCCCTCGATCAGCCCCAGCATTTT. This gives the protein CASSLQSLDQPQHF.

The chain couples TRBV5-4 to TRBJ1-3; 7 positions match TRBD1. The CDR3 runs to 14 residues. The germline CDR1 and CDR2 sequences are SGHNT and YYREEE (reference sequence). The V gene end was trimmed by 0 bases and the J gene end by 4 bases; junction bases not matched to a gene: 1. In DNA form, the CDR3 reads TGTGCCAGCAGCTTGGCGACAGGGGGAAACACCATATATTTT. Amino acids: CASSLATGGNTIYF.

This clone was observed a few times. The V and J genes are TRBV7-2 and TRBJ2-5; TRBD2 agrees at 14 bases. V shed 4 bases and J 5 bases; nucleotides not matched to a gene: 9. The CDR3 has 17 residues. Germline V gene lookup returns CDR1 SGHTA and CDR2 FQGNSA. The CDR3 sequence is CASSSPGLAGVKETQYF. CDR3 bases: TGTGCCAGCAGCTCCCCGGGACTAGCGGGAGTAAAGGAGACCCAGTACTTC.

The chain combines TRBV2 with TRBJ2-7; tentative D call: TRBD1 (6 bases). Germline CDR1 and CDR2: SNHLY and FYNNEI. CDR3 size: 14 residues. V gave up 6 bases and J gave up 0 bases, with 12 bases separating them. CDR3 sequence: CASSARQDSYEQYF. CDR3 DNA sequence: TGTGCCAGCAGCGCAAGACAGGACTCCTACGAGCAGTACTTC.

Here the CDR3 reads CASSLDSGHANYGYTF. The CDR3 nucleotides are TGTGCCAGCAGCTTAGATTCGGGACACGCTAACTATGGCTACACCTTC. The V and J genes are TRBV11-2 and TRBJ1-2; possibly TRBD1 for D (6 bases). Germline V gene data show CDR1 as SGHAT and CDR2 as FQNNGV. The CDR3 extends over 16 amino acids. Trimming removed 0 bases at V and 0 bases at J, with 11 bases between.

The chain joins TRBV19 to TRBJ1-3; D not resolved. From germline, CDR1 is LNHDA and CDR2 SQIVND (reference sequence). This CDR3 spans 13 amino acids. With 8 bases removed from V and 0 bases from J, the gap between germline ends came to 8 bases. The CDR3 bases are TGTGCCAGTTCAGCGAGCTCTGGAAACACCATATATTTT. Its translation: CASSASSGNTIYF.

The chain carries TRBV6-1 and TRBJ2-1; tentatively, D is TRBD1 (6 bases). V shed 6 bases and J shed 9 bases, with 18 bases lying between them. The CDR3 spans 14 residues. CDR1 and CDR2 from the germline V gene are MNHNS and SASEGT. This CDR3 is CASSDRSKYVEQFF. The CDR3 coding sequence is TGTGCCAGCAGCGACAGGTCCAAATATGTTGAGCAGTTCTTC.